These 29 T cell receptor beta chains came from one sample sequenced in a study of cytomegalovirus exposure and HLA in healthy donors. 13 Jbeta primers and 60 Vbeta primers were used for the PCR. Data came from immunoSEQ multiplex PCR; TCRdb stores just in-frame clones and leaves some out. This sample has 100,000 to 120,000 clones, with over 70% found just once. Sequencing was performed on PBMCs. Receptors were obtained from a male donor in good health and CMV-seronegative.

The chain recombines TRBV25-1 with TRBJ2-4, with a weak D call TRBD2 (5 bases). The germline V gene has CDR1 MGHDK and CDR2 SYGVNS. The germline V and J ends were trimmed by 1 base and 6 bases, with 10 bases remaining between them. This CDR3 is built from 14 residues. Written as DNA, the CDR3 is TGTGCCAGCAGTGAATCTGGGGAGTTAAACATTCAGTACTTC. It is translated as CASSESGELNIQYF.

The rearrangement joins TRBV7-2 to TRBJ2-2; TRBD1 agrees at 8 bases. The ends lost 3 bases at V and 8 bases at J; junction bases unmatched: 5. This CDR3 comprises 14 residues. Germline assignment: CDR1 SGHTA and CDR2 FQGNSA. CDR3 sequence (DNA): TGTGCCAGCAGCTTCGGACAGGGTGTGGGGGAGCTGTTTTTT. This sequence encodes CASSFGQGVGELFF.

V is TRBV6-1 and J is TRBJ1-2; D gene unclear. This CDR3 has 15 residues. The germline CDR1 and CDR2 sequences are MNHNS and SASEGT. Deletions cut 1 base from V and 5 bases from J, with 14 bases between. Written as DNA, the CDR3 is TGTGCCAGCAGTGAAGAGTACCAGTACCAATATGGCTACACCTTC. Encoded protein: CASSEEYQYQYGYTF.

The chain employs TRBV28 and TRBJ2-5; 10 nucleotides match TRBD1. Judging by the DNA end, TRBJ2-7 fits better; the J call may be wrong. The CDR3 spans 15 residues. Per the germline V gene, CDR1 is MDHEN and CDR2 is SYDVKM. The CDR3 is CASSFSPGQGSEQYF. The CDR3 DNA reads TGTGCCAGCAGTTTTTCCCCGGGACAGGGGTCCGAGCAGTACTTC.

J is TRBJ1-1 and V is TRBV19; 8 bases are a match to TRBD1. CDR3 size: 15 residues. Germline V gives CDR1 LNHDA, CDR2 SQIVND (reference sequence). J gave up 6 bases and V 6 bases, and 12 bases lay outside the gene matches. The CDR3 sequence: CASSPNDRGHAEAFF. In DNA, the CDR3 is TGTGCCAGTAGCCCGAATGACAGGGGACATGCTGAAGCTTTCTTT.

This sequence joins TRBV6-5 and TRBJ2-1; 8 bases are a match to TRBD1. The CDR3 has 15 amino acids. Germline assignment: CDR1 MNHEY and CDR2 SVGAGI. V was clipped by 3 bases and J by 8 bases; unmatched bases: 9. The CDR3 sequence: CASSYLPGGGDEQFF. The CDR3 DNA reads as TGTGCCAGCAGTTATTTGCCAGGGGGCGGGGATGAGCAGTTCTTC.

This rearrangement joins TRBV13 to TRBJ2-7; D remains unclear. Between the trimmed V and J ends, which lost 6 bases and 2 bases, there was a span of 11 bases. This CDR3 is built from 13 residues. Per the germline V gene, CDR1 is PRHDT and CDR2 is FYEKMQ (reference sequence). CDR3 loop: CASRPGEAYEQYF. The DNA for the CDR3 is TGTGCCAGCAGGCCCGGAGAGGCCTACGAGCAGTACTTC.

The chain joins TRBV10-3 to TRBJ2-1; 14 positions agree with TRBD2. CDR1 and CDR2 from the germline V gene are ENHRY and SYGVKD. V lost 3 bases to trimming and J lost 5 bases; unmatched junction nucleotides: 9. The CDR3 has 18 amino acids. CDR3: CAISDPGLAGVVHNEQFF. The CDR3, as DNA: TGTGCCATCAGTGACCCGGGACTAGCGGGAGTGGTCCACAATGAGCAGTTCTTC.

This clone was picked up one time. The chain employs TRBV5-5 and TRBJ2-7; 8 bases agree with TRBD1. CDR3 length equals 15 residues. Germline V lookup: CDR1 SGHKS, CDR2 YYEKEE (reference sequence). Trimming took 4 bases from V and 2 from J; bases not matched to a gene: 8. CDR3 bases: TGTGCCAGCAGCGTAACCGGGACAGGCACCTACGAGCAGTACTTC. It encodes CASSVTGTGTYEQYF.

The chain combines TRBV29-1 with TRBJ1-2, with D perhaps TRBD1 (5 bases). The CDR3 is 12 residues long. Trimming pared 5 bases from V and 6 bases from J, leaving 13 bases between. From germline, CDR1 is SQVTM and CDR2 ANQGSEA. This CDR3 is CSVRGESHGYTF. DNA of the CDR3: TGCAGCGTTCGGGGGGAATCCCATGGCTACACCTTC.

The CDR3 sequence is CASSLRGRGDYGYTF. DNA of the CDR3: TGTGCCAGCAGCTTAAGAGGGCGCGGGGACTATGGCTACACCTTC. The J gene is TRBJ1-2, the V gene TRBV11-2; D unresolved. Trimming left V 2 bases short and J 3 bases short, with 13 bases between. The germline gives CDR1 SGHAT, CDR2 FQNNGV. The CDR3 is made up of 15 amino acids. Complete variable domain (other parts from reference TRBV11-2 and TRBJ1-2): EAGVAQSPRYKIIEKRQSVAFWCNPISGHATLYWYQQILGQGPKLLIQFQNNGVVDDSQLPKDRFSAERLKGVDSTLKIQPAKLEDSAVYLCASSLRGRGDYGYTFGSGTRLTVV.

This clone was observed a single time. This chain links TRBV9 with TRBJ1-5; D is unresolved. CDR1 SGDLS and CDR2 YYNGEE come from the germline V gene. The CDR3 length is 14 residues. Trimming left V 4 bases short and J 1 base short, with 9 bases between. The CDR3, as DNA: TGTGCCAGCAGCCCCGGGAACAGCAATCAGCCCCAGCATTTT. As protein: CASSPGNSNQPQHF.

The chain links TRBV27 to TRBJ1-1; no definite D call. The CDR3 runs 14 residues. V lost 9 bases to trimming and J lost 1 base, with 15 bases between them. The germline gives CDR1 MNHEY, CDR2 SMNVEV (reference sequence). DNA for the CDR3: TGTGCCAGTCTACGTTTCGGGGAGAACACTGAAGCTTTCTTT. Residues: CASLRFGENTEAFF.

This clone was detected once. The chain is built from TRBV11-3 and TRBJ2-1; 10 bases line up with TRBD1. The CDR3 sequence is 14 residues long. The germline gives CDR1 SGHNT, CDR2 YENEEA. With V trimmed by 1 base and J by 7 bases, 1 base remained unmatched. The CDR3 nucleotides read TGTGCCAGCAGCTTAGTGGGACAGGGGAATGAGCAGTTCTTC. Translated: CASSLVGQGNEQFF.

This chain connects TRBV29-1 to TRBJ2-1; TRBD1 matches at 9 bases. This CDR3 comprises 13 residues. Trimming cost V 6 bases and J 7 bases; bases outside gene matches: 7. CDR1 is SQVTM and CDR2 is ANQGSEA in the germline V gene. This CDR3 is CSVWTGDTNEQFF. The CDR3 nucleotides are TGCAGCGTATGGACAGGGGATACGAATGAGCAGTTCTTC.

The J gene is TRBJ2-1, the V gene TRBV10-3; 7 nucleotides align to TRBD2. This CDR3 is built from 11 residues. Germline values: CDR1 ENHRY, CDR2 SYGVKD. The V gene end was trimmed by 10 bases and the J gene end by 10 bases; junction bases not matched to a gene: 7. CDR3 DNA: TGTGCCACTCTAGCGGAAGACGAGCAGTTCTTC. Its protein is CATLAEDEQFF.

This rearrangement joins TRBV7-3 to TRBJ2-3, with 8 bases lining up with TRBD1. This CDR3 has 15 amino acids. The J segment lost 1 base and the V segment lost 5 bases, leaving 5 bases of the junction unmatched. From germline, CDR1 is SGHTA and CDR2 FQGTGA. This chain's CDR3 is CASSLPGQGTDTQYF. The DNA of the CDR3 is TGTGCCAGCAGCCTACCGGGACAGGGCACAGATACGCAGTATTTT.

This clone was seen a handful of times. This chain uses TRBV18 with TRBJ2-2; tentative D call: TRBD2 (5 bases). CDR3 size: 16 residues. V dropped 3 bases and J dropped 4 bases, with 15 bases sitting between them. Germline lookup yields CDR1 KGHSH and CDR2 LQKENI. In nucleotides, the CDR3 is TGTGCCAGCTCACCCGCCCGGGCGGGCCCCACCGGGGAGCTGTTTTTT. The encoded protein is CASSPARAGPTGELFF.

The rearrangement links TRBV7-9 to TRBJ2-1, with 7 nucleotides matching TRBD1. V dropped 8 bases and J dropped 5; count of bases not matched to a gene: 3. CDR1 SEHNR and CDR2 FQNEAQ come from the germline V gene (reference sequence). CDR3 length equals 12 residues. This CDR3 reads CASGTVNNEQFF. As DNA, the CDR3 is TGTGCCAGCGGGACAGTAAACAATGAGCAGTTCTTC. Full variable domain (outside the CDR3, taken from reference TRBV7-9 and TRBJ2-1): DTGVSQNPRHKITKRGQNVTFRCDPISEHNRLYWYRQTLGQGPEFLTYFQNEAQLEKSRLLSDRFSAERPKGSFSTLEIQRTEQGDSAMYLCASGTVNNEQFFGPGTRLTVL.

This clone occurred once. This rearrangement joins TRBV6-1 to TRBJ1-6, with unresolved D. The germline V gene has CDR1 MNHNS and CDR2 SASEGT. The ends were cut back, 2 bases at V and 5 bases at J, with 10 bases in the middle. The CDR3 contains 15 residues. CDR3 loop: CASSELNGDNSPLHF. In DNA form, the CDR3 reads TGTGCCAGCAGTGAATTAAACGGAGATAATTCACCCCTCCACTTT.

This clone occurred once. One end of the junction fails to match germline, which may point to a read error. CDR3 sequence: CASSSGLAPYEQHF. For the CDR3, the DNA is TGTGCTAGCAGCTCGGGACTAGCGCCCTACGAGCAGCACTTC. This chain joins TRBV7-7 and TRBJ2-7, with 10 bases matching TRBD2. This CDR3 has 14 residues. Germline CDR1 is SSHAT and CDR2 is FNYEAQ (reference sequence).

The rearrangement uses TRBV9 and TRBJ2-2; maybe TRBD1 (6 bases). The V and J ends lost 4 bases and 8 bases respectively, with 18 bases between them. This CDR3 contains 15 residues. Germline V gene lookup returns CDR1 SGDLS and CDR2 YYNGEE. The DNA of the CDR3 is TGTGCCAGCAGCCCAACCGGGACAACGGGAGGGGAGCTGTTTTTT. This encodes CASSPTGTTGGELFF.

The rearrangement joins TRBV2 to TRBJ2-5; 7 bases align to TRBD2. The V segment lost 9 bases and the J segment 2 bases; nucleotides outside the gene matches: 3. The CDR3 totals 12 residues. The germline gives CDR1 SNHLY, CDR2 FYNNEI. Here the CDR3 reads CASTSEQETQYF. Here the CDR3 DNA reads TGTGCCAGTACTAGCGAACAAGAGACCCAGTACTTC.

The chain uses TRBV4-1 and TRBJ1-2; 8 nucleotides agree with TRBD1. This CDR3 has 17 amino acids. After removal of 0 bases from V and 7 bases from J, the junction contained 13 bases not matched to a gene. Germline CDR1 and CDR2: MGHRA and YSYEKL. The CDR3 DNA reads as TGCGCCAGCAGCCAAGAAGAGGGCCCCAGGACAGGGTTTGGCTACACCTTC. Protein product: CASSQEEGPRTGFGYTF.

The chain joins TRBV11-2 to TRBJ2-1; D perhaps matches TRBD2 (5 bases). Germline V CDR1 and CDR2: SGHAT, FQNNGV. The CDR3 has 12 residues. The V end lost 5 bases, the J end lost 9 bases, and 11 bases lay between the germline ends. CDR3 DNA sequence: TGTGCCAGCAGCCCGGGCGAGGGTGAGCAGTTCTTC. Protein: CASSPGEGEQFF. The full variable domain, completed using reference TRBV11-2 and TRBJ2-1, is EAGVAQSPRYKIIEKRQSVAFWCNPISGHATLYWYQQILGQGPKLLIQFQNNGVVDDSQLPKDRFSAERLKGVDSTLKIQPAKLEDSAVYLCASSPGEGEQFFGPGTRLTVL.

The chain couples TRBV10-1 to TRBJ2-5; the match to TRBD1 covers 7 bases. The CDR3 is made up of 15 amino acids. Germline CDR1 is WNHNN and CDR2 is SYGVQD (reference sequence). Trimming took 6 bases from V and 4 from J; bases not matched to a gene: 11. CDR3 DNA: TGCGCCAGCAGGAGGGGACAGAGATTTGGAGAGACCCAGTACTTC. Amino acid sequence: CASRRGQRFGETQYF.

The CDR3 is CASSPQRQDLSGNTIYF. The CDR3 DNA sequence: TGTGCCAGCTCACCACAGCGGCAGGACTTATCCGGAAACACCATATATTTT. The V gene is TRBV18, the J gene TRBJ1-3; no clear D. This CDR3 spans 17 amino acids. Germline CDR1 reads KGHSH; CDR2 reads LQKENI. V shed 1 base and J shed 4 bases, with 17 bases lying between them.

The chain is built from TRBV13 and TRBJ2-3; D is perhaps TRBD2 (5 bases). The CDR3 is 15 residues long. Trimming stripped 5 bases from V and 1 base from J, with 13 bases between. Germline-derived CDR1 and CDR2 are PRHDT and FYEKMQ (reference sequence). The CDR3 loop reads CASSPQFGGTDTQYF. CDR3 DNA sequence: TGTGCCAGCAGCCCTCAGTTCGGGGGCACAGATACGCAGTATTTT.

This CDR3 reads CASSYPPTGDSYEQYF. The CDR3 nucleotides are TGTGCCAGCAGCTACCCTCCGACAGGAGACTCCTACGAGCAGTACTTC. The chain joins TRBV7-9 to TRBJ2-7; D may be TRBD1 (6 bases). Looked up from germline, CDR1 is SEHNR and CDR2 is FQNEAQ (reference sequence). CDR3 length equals 16 residues. V gave up 4 bases and J gave up 0 bases, with 16 bases separating them.